The 25 T cell receptor beta chains below come from one sample, sequenced in a study of stem cell transplantation in POMP-related autoinflammatory disease. The data were produced by immunoSEQ multiplex PCR, yet TCRdb's version contains in-frame clones alone and is incomplete. The table lists 25,000 to 30,000 clones, 75% to 85% of them singletons. Sequenced here: CD4+ T cells from PBMCs, sampled before stem cell transplantation. These receptors were taken from a human donor with POMP-related autoinflammation and immune dysregulation (PRAID).

The gene calls are TRBV4-1 and TRBJ2-5; D unresolved. CDR3 length: 14 residues. The V end was cut by 4 bases, the J end by 3 bases, with 12 bases between. Looked up from germline, CDR1 is MGHRA and CDR2 is YSYEKL. The CDR3: CASSPFPREETQYF. In DNA form, the CDR3 reads TGCGCCAGCAGCCCTTTCCCCCGAGAAGAGACCCAGTACTTC.

The chain couples TRBV9 to TRBJ2-1; 8 positions agree with TRBD2. The CDR3 loop spans 14 amino acids. Germline CDR1 SGDLS, CDR2 YYNGEE. V trimming: 0 bases; J trimming: 4 bases; junction bases outside the gene matches: 0. CDR3 sequence (DNA): TGTGCCAGCAGCGTAGGCGGGGGGTACAATGAGCAGTTCTTC. Amino acids: CASSVGGGYNEQFF.

The chain employs TRBV6-5 and TRBJ1-5; 7 nucleotides agree with TRBD1. The CDR3 is 15 residues long. V trimming: 5 bases; J trimming: 1 base; junction bases outside the gene matches: 5. CDR1 is MNHEY and CDR2 is SVGAGI in the germline V gene. The CDR3 loop is CASSPTGTSNQPQHF. The DNA for the CDR3 is TGTGCCAGCAGTCCGACAGGGACCAGCAATCAGCCCCAGCATTTT.

This clone was seen only once. CDR3 in DNA: TGTGCCAGCTCACCCTATTCGGGGGTCACCGGGGAGCTGTTTTTT. It translates to CASSPYSGVTGELFF. The chain carries TRBV18 and TRBJ2-2, with D possibly being TRBD2 (6 bases). CDR1 and CDR2 from the germline V gene are KGHSH and LQKENI. The CDR3 has 15 amino acids. Trimming cost V 3 bases and J 4 bases, with 12 bases left between them.

The sample holds one count of this clone. The chain has TRBV18 and TRBJ2-7; 12 bases match TRBD1. Germline CDR1 reads KGHSH; CDR2 reads LQKENI. Trimming took 3 bases from V and 0 from J; bases not matched to a gene: 0. The length of the CDR3 is 15 residues. The DNA for the CDR3 is TGTGCCAGCTCACCGGGACAGGGGGCCTCCTACGAGCAGTACTTC. Its protein product is CASSPGQGASYEQYF. Drawing the rest from reference TRBV18 and TRBJ2-7, the complete variable domain is NAGVMQNPRHLVRRRGQEARLRCSPMKGHSHVYWYRQLPEEGLKFMVYLQKENIIDESGMPKERFSAEFPKEGPSILRIQQVVRGDSAAYFCASSPGQGASYEQYFGPGTRLTVT.

The chain uses TRBV19 and TRBJ2-7; a weak D match, TRBD1 (5 bases). Per germline, CDR1 LNHDA and CDR2 SQIVND (reference sequence). The CDR3 contains 13 residues. V was pared by 6 bases and J by 4 bases, with 13 bases between. The CDR3 loop reads CASSQGRDYEQYF. CDR3 sequence (DNA): TGTGCCAGTAGCCAGGGTAGGGATTACGAGCAGTACTTC.

The chain employs TRBV28 and TRBJ1-2; TRBD1 might be the D (5 bases). V was cut by 7 bases and J by 0 bases, with 12 bases left in between. The CDR3 is 14 amino acids. Per the germline V gene, CDR1 is MDHEN and CDR2 is SYDVKM. CDR3 amino acids: CASTPAGANYGYTF. The CDR3 DNA sequence: TGTGCCAGCACCCCCGCGGGGGCTAACTATGGCTACACCTTC.

J is TRBJ2-5 and V is TRBV7-9; 16 positions match TRBD2. The V segment lost 5 bases and the J segment 3 bases; nucleotides outside the gene matches: 3. Germline CDR1 and CDR2: SEHNR and FQNEAQ (reference sequence). The CDR3 has 16 amino acids. This CDR3 reads CASSPGLAGGEETQYF. The CDR3 region has the DNA TGTGCCAGCAGCCCGGGACTAGCGGGAGGGGAAGAGACCCAGTACTTC.

V gene TRBV28 combines with J gene TRBJ1-6; 7 bases are shared with TRBD1. The J segment lost 0 bases and the V segment lost 3 bases, leaving 5 bases of the junction unmatched. Germline V CDR1 and CDR2: MDHEN, SYDVKM. CDR3 length: 17 amino acids. The chain's CDR3 is CASSLRGQSSYNSPLHF. The CDR3 region has the DNA TGTGCCAGCAGTTTGAGGGGACAGAGCTCCTATAATTCACCCCTCCACTTT.

The rearrangement uses TRBV6-5 and TRBJ2-1, with a weak D call TRBD2 (6 bases). The CDR3 has 11 residues. Germline values: CDR1 MNHEY, CDR2 SVGAGI. With 8 bases removed from V and 4 bases from J, the gap between germline ends came to 6 bases. Written as DNA, the CDR3 is TGTGCCAGCGGGGGGTACAATGAGCAGTTCTTC. Translating it yields CASGGYNEQFF.

This chain joins TRBV25-1 and TRBJ2-7; 8 nucleotides align to TRBD2. Germline V CDR1 and CDR2: MGHDK, SYGVNS. V lost 8 bases, J lost 0 bases, and 9 bases stayed unmatched. CDR3 length: 15 residues. The CDR3, as DNA: TGTGCCAGCTCAAGGTGGGGGACTAGCTCCTACGAGCAGTACTTC. It is translated as CASSRWGTSSYEQYF.

The chain has TRBV5-1 and TRBJ2-7; a weak D match, TRBD2 (5 bases). This CDR3 contains 14 residues. Trimming shortened V by 4 bases and J by 3 bases, and 14 bases separated the two germline ends. Germline CDR1 reads SGHRS; CDR2 reads YFSETQ. This CDR3 is CASSPGGGFYEQYF. The CDR3 DNA sequence: TGCGCCAGCAGCCCCGGAGGCGGCTTCTACGAGCAGTACTTC.

The chain links TRBV25-1 to TRBJ1-2, with 7 positions matching TRBD1. This CDR3 spans 16 amino acids. V lost 4 bases to trimming and J lost 7 bases; unmatched junction nucleotides: 15. Germline V lookup: CDR1 MGHDK, CDR2 SYGVNS. The CDR3 sequence: CASSGDRVWGVRGYTF. CDR3 nucleotides: TGTGCCAGCAGTGGTGACAGGGTGTGGGGGGTGCGTGGCTACACCTTC.

The chain carries TRBV11-2 and TRBJ2-7, with 7 positions matching TRBD1. CDR1 SGHAT and CDR2 FQNNGV come from the germline V gene. The CDR3 has 14 amino acids. V lost 0 bases, J lost 4 bases, and 3 bases stayed unmatched. CDR3 protein: CASSLDNRGYEQYF. In DNA, the CDR3 is TGTGCCAGCAGCTTAGACAACAGGGGTTACGAGCAGTACTTC.

This clone was observed a single time. The J gene is TRBJ1-5, the V gene TRBV5-8; the D is unclear. The V and J ends lost 6 bases and 0 bases respectively, with 10 bases between them. CDR1 is SGHTS and CDR2 is YDEGEE in the germline V gene. This CDR3 is built from 14 residues. CDR3 sequence reads: CASTTFHSNQPQHF. For the CDR3, the DNA is TGTGCCAGCACCACGTTCCATAGCAATCAGCCCCAGCATTTT.

The rearrangement links TRBV25-1 to TRBJ1-4; no definite D call. The CDR3 covers 14 residues. Trimming removed 5 bases from V and 1 base from J, with 8 bases in between. CDR1 is MGHDK, CDR2 SYGVNS, per germline. The CDR3 DNA follows: TGTGCCAGCAGTCTGGAGGTAACTAATGAAAAACTGTTTTTT. It yields the protein CASSLEVTNEKLFF.

V usage is TRBV5-1 and J usage is TRBJ2-1; tentatively, D is TRBD1 (7 bases). The CDR3 extends over 20 amino acids. V was clipped by 0 bases and J by 9 bases, with 31 bases between them. The germline V gene has CDR1 SGHRS and CDR2 YFSETQ. CDR3 sequence reads: CASSLEGGRQGGISRSEQFF. DNA for the CDR3: TGCGCCAGCAGCTTGGAGGGAGGCAGACAGGGAGGAATATCCCGGAGTGAGCAGTTCTTC.

A single count supports this clone. The chain couples TRBV7-2 to TRBJ2-7; 9 nucleotides line up with TRBD2. CDR1 SGHTA and CDR2 FQGNSA come from the germline V gene. The CDR3 totals 12 residues. V lost 2 bases, J lost 7 bases, and 0 bases stayed unmatched. DNA for the CDR3: TGTGCCAGCAGCTTACTAGCGGGGGAGCAGTACTTC. It specifies CASSLLAGEQYF.

The chain uses TRBV14 and TRBJ2-7; TRBD1 aligns across 8 bases. V dropped 3 bases and J dropped 3; count of bases not matched to a gene: 4. Germline CDR1 is SGHDN and CDR2 is FVKESK. This CDR3 spans 14 amino acids. The chain's CDR3 is CASSQPGTGYEQYF. As DNA, the CDR3 is TGTGCCAGCAGCCAGCCCGGGACAGGCTACGAGCAGTACTTC.

V and J are TRBV30 and TRBJ1-2; D is possibly TRBD1 (5 bases). Trimming cost V 2 bases and J 0 bases, with 19 bases left between them. Germline CDR1 GTSNPN, CDR2 SVGIG (reference sequence). The CDR3 length is 17 residues. The CDR3 loop reads CAWSTRVFRVANYGYTF. In DNA, the CDR3 is TGTGCCTGGAGTACTCGCGTTTTCAGGGTGGCTAACTATGGCTACACCTTC. The variable domain in full, with the rest retrieved from reference TRBV30 and TRBJ1-2, is SQTIHQWPATLVQPVGSPLSLECTVEGTSNPNLYWYRQAAGRGLQLLFYSVGIGQISSEVPQNLSASRPQDRQFILSSKKLLLSDSGFYLCAWSTRVFRVANYGYTFGSGTRLTVV.

J is TRBJ2-3 and V is TRBV11-3; 10 nucleotides line up with TRBD2. Unmatched junction bases numbered 5, after V lost 5 bases and J lost 3 bases. Germline CDR1 is SGHNT and CDR2 is YENEEA. CDR3 size: 15 residues. The CDR3 DNA reads as TGTGCCAGCAGCCCCGGACTAGCGGCAACAGATACGCAGTATTTT. Its translation: CASSPGLAATDTQYF.

The chain combines TRBV2 with TRBJ1-2; the D is unclear. The CDR3 runs 14 residues. Trimming took 6 bases from V and 4 from J, leaving 15 bases between them. Germline V gene data show CDR1 as SNHLY and CDR2 as FYNNEI. CDR3 in amino acids: CASSPRGLSYGYTF. CDR3 sequence (DNA): TGTGCCAGCAGCCCCAGAGGGCTAAGCTATGGCTACACCTTC.

The V gene is TRBV4-1, the J gene TRBJ2-3; 13 bases fit TRBD2. Germline V gene sequence: CDR1 MGHRA, CDR2 YSYEKL. The CDR3 spans 18 residues. Trimming took 0 bases from V and 4 from J; bases not matched to a gene: 7. The CDR3 region is CASSQERTLAGGADTQYF. CDR3 sequence (DNA): TGCGCCAGCAGCCAAGAACGCACACTAGCGGGGGGGGCAGATACGCAGTATTTT.

The CDR3 nucleotides are TGTGCCAGCAGTGAACGGGGGGACACTGAAGCTTTCTTT. Translation: CASSERGDTEAFF. The V call is TRBV6-1, the J call TRBJ1-1, with D possibly TRBD1 on 5 matching bases. CDR3 size: 13 residues. Germline V gene sequence: CDR1 MNHNS, CDR2 SASEGT. V was cut by 2 bases and J by 3 bases, with 7 bases left in between.

This clone was counted a single time. The gene calls are TRBV5-1 and TRBJ2-2, with 7 nucleotides matching TRBD1. The germline V gene encodes CDR1 SGHRS and CDR2 YFSETQ. With 0 bases clipped from V and 4 bases from J, the junction kept 6 bases outside the gene matches. The CDR3 sequence is 16 residues long. The DNA of the CDR3 is TGCGCCAGCAGCTTGGACACAGGGGCGCGCACCGGGGAGCTGTTTTTT. Translation: CASSLDTGARTGELFF. The full variable domain, in which reference TRBV5-1 and TRBJ2-2 provide the parts outside the CDR3, is KAGVTQTPRYLIKTRGQQVTLSCSPISGHRSVSWYQQTPGQGLQFLFEYFSETQRNKGNFPGRFSGRQFSNSRSEMNVSTLELGDSALYLCASSLDTGARTGELFFGEGSRLTVL.